Shown below are 23 T cell receptor beta chains from a single sample sequenced in a study of shared clonotypes between healthy human individuals. Clones were read by immunoSEQ multiplex PCR, and TCRdb kept only the in-frame ones, dropping some. The table shows 2 million to 2.5 million clones, with 95% occurring only once. The sample was naive CD4+ T cells sorted from blood. Subset given: CD45RA+ positively selected. The receptors come from a young man in good health.

Of note for this clone: Distinct nucleotide sequences in the sample also encode this CDR3. This chain connects TRBV30 to TRBJ1-2; no definite D call. The V end lost 2 bases, the J end lost 2 bases, and 6 bases lay between the germline ends. The CDR3 runs to 12 residues. Germline assignment: CDR1 GTSNPN and CDR2 SVGIG (reference sequence). DNA of the CDR3: TGTGCCTGGAGTCCCGGGAACTATGGCTACACCTTC. Protein: CAWSPGNYGYTF.

For this clone: The same CDR3 can be traced to other DNA sequences in this sample. This chain connects TRBV2 to TRBJ1-5, with D maybe TRBD1 (5 bases). The germline CDR1 and CDR2 sequences are SNHLY and FYNNEI. The V end lost 2 bases, the J end lost 2 bases, and 10 bases lay between the germline ends. The length of the CDR3 is 15 residues. In nucleotides, the CDR3 is TGTGCCAGCAGTGAACAGGGCGGTGGCAATCAGCCCCAGCATTTT. This sequence encodes CASSEQGGGNQPQHF.

The rearrangement joins TRBV2 to TRBJ2-7; TRBD2 matches at 8 bases. CDR3 length equals 15 residues. Losses at the gene ends were 1 base for V and 4 bases for J; bases not matched to a gene: 6. Germline V gene data show CDR1 as SNHLY and CDR2 as FYNNEI. Here the CDR3 reads CASSEGAGEGYEQYF. DNA of the CDR3: TGTGCCAGCAGTGAAGGAGCGGGAGAAGGATACGAGCAGTACTTC.

V usage is TRBV10-2 and J usage is TRBJ2-5; 8 bases match TRBD1. The CDR3 extends over 14 amino acids. Trimming took 3 bases from V and 7 from J; bases not matched to a gene: 7. Per germline, CDR1 WSHSY and CDR2 SAAADI. Written as DNA, the CDR3 is TGCGCCAGCAGTGATCCGGACAGGGCGGGGACCCAGTACTTC. Its protein is CASSDPDRAGTQYF.

The chain recombines TRBV6-5 with TRBJ2-7, with 9 bases matching TRBD1. V shed 6 bases and J 3 bases; nucleotides not matched to a gene: 6. The CDR3 is made up of 14 amino acids. Per germline, CDR1 MNHEY and CDR2 SVGAGI. CDR3: CASSVQGAGYEQYF. The DNA for the CDR3 is TGTGCCAGCAGCGTACAGGGGGCGGGCTACGAGCAGTACTTC.

The chain carries TRBV7-2 and TRBJ2-1, with 7 bases aligning to TRBD2. CDR3 length: 13 amino acids. The germline V gene encodes CDR1 SGHTA and CDR2 FQGNSA. Losses at the gene ends were 7 bases for V and 9 bases for J; bases not matched to a gene: 9. The CDR3 reads CASTVERESEQFF. CDR3 bases: TGTGCCAGCACCGTTGAGCGGGAAAGTGAGCAGTTCTTC.

The CDR3 DNA follows: TGTGCCAGCAGCCTCACCGCCTACGAGCAGTACTTC. Its protein is CASSLTAYEQYF. The gene calls are TRBV7-6 and TRBJ2-7; unclear D gene. Germline V gives CDR1 SGHVS, CDR2 FNYEAQ. This CDR3 region has 12 residues. Trimming pared 5 bases from V and 2 bases from J, leaving 7 bases between.

The V call is TRBV4-2, the J call TRBJ2-3; 12 bases agree with TRBD2. Germline-derived CDR1 and CDR2 are LGHNA and YNFKEQ. The junction had 10 bases not matched to a gene; V was cut back by 3 bases and J by 6 bases. This CDR3 spans 17 amino acids. The CDR3 region is CASSHVLAGGSHDTQYF. The CDR3 DNA is TGTGCCAGCAGCCATGTTCTAGCGGGGGGGTCTCACGATACGCAGTATTTT.

The chain joins TRBV28 to TRBJ2-6; D uncertain. Trimming cost V 7 bases and J 3 bases, with 10 bases left between them. Germline loops: CDR1 MDHEN, CDR2 SYDVKM. The CDR3 contains 14 residues. This chain's CDR3 is CASKRRFGANVLTF. DNA for the CDR3: TGTGCCAGCAAGAGACGATTTGGGGCCAACGTCCTGACTTTC.

DNA for the CDR3: TGTGCCAGCAGATTAAATAGACTAGCCGACTCCTACGAGCAGTACTTC. Translation gives CASRLNRLADSYEQYF. The chain carries TRBV5-4 and TRBJ2-7; 7 bases are a match to TRBD2. The CDR3 consists of 16 residues. V trimming: 5 bases; J trimming: 0 bases; junction bases outside the gene matches: 11. Germline values: CDR1 SGHNT, CDR2 YYREEE (reference sequence).

This chain connects TRBV29-1 to TRBJ1-6; 9 nucleotides line up with TRBD1. The germline V gene encodes CDR1 SQVTM and CDR2 ANQGSEA. This CDR3 comprises 13 residues. The junction had 7 bases not matched to a gene; V was cut back by 5 bases and J by 11 bases. The DNA of the CDR3 is TGCAGCGTTTTAACAGGGGGCAGTGCACCCCTCCACTTT. It codes for CSVLTGGSAPLHF.

A word on this clone: Other DNA sequences in the same sample also yield this CDR3. J is TRBJ1-1 and V is TRBV5-1; 8 bases align to TRBD1. CDR3 length: 14 amino acids. The germline CDR1 and CDR2 sequences are SGHRS and YFSETQ. After removal of 3 bases from V and 5 bases from J, the junction contained 6 bases not matched to a gene. CDR3 coding DNA: TGCGCCAGCAGCTCCGGACAGGGAGGTACTGAAGCTTTCTTT. Amino acids: CASSSGQGGTEAFF. Drawing the rest from reference TRBV5-1 and TRBJ1-1, the complete variable domain is KAGVTQTPRYLIKTRGQQVTLSCSPISGHRSVSWYQQTPGQGLQFLFEYFSETQRNKGNFPGRFSGRQFSNSRSEMNVSTLELGDSALYLCASSSGQGGTEAFFGQGTRLTVV.

V gene TRBV5-6 combines with J gene TRBJ2-7; 7 bases are a match to TRBD1. Germline trimming cut 1 base from V and 2 bases from J; bases unmatched to any gene: 6. The CDR3 length is 15 residues. Germline V CDR1 and CDR2: SGHDT, YYEEEE. CDR3 residues: CASSLMQGVAYEQYF. CDR3 sequence (DNA): TGTGCCAGCAGCTTGATGCAGGGGGTCGCCTACGAGCAGTACTTC.

The chain couples TRBV5-8 to TRBJ2-7, with D tentatively TRBD1 or TRBD2 (5 bases each). CDR1 and CDR2 (germline): SGHTS, YDEGEE. Trimming removed 3 bases at V and 0 bases at J, with 13 bases between. The CDR3 runs 15 residues. CDR3 in amino acids: CASSSPGRSSYEQYF. CDR3 nucleotide sequence: TGTGCCAGCAGCTCCCCGGGACGGAGCTCCTACGAGCAGTACTTC.

The chain uses TRBV11-2 and TRBJ2-4; 7 bases are shared with TRBD1. V dropped 4 bases and J dropped 9; count of bases not matched to a gene: 9. The CDR3 consists of 14 residues. Germline CDR1 is SGHAT and CDR2 is FQNNGV. CDR3 region: CASSSTTGSAIQYF. In DNA, the CDR3 is TGTGCCAGCAGCTCAACGACAGGGTCGGCCATTCAGTACTTC.

The CDR3 sequence is CASSVQGSNNEQFF. CDR3 coding DNA: TGTGCCAGCAGTGTACAGGGTAGCAACAATGAGCAGTTCTTC. This sequence joins TRBV2 and TRBJ2-1, with D maybe TRBD1 (6 bases). The germline V gene has CDR1 SNHLY and CDR2 FYNNEI. V lost 4 bases and J lost 5, with 12 bases in between. The CDR3 runs 14 residues.

The chain links TRBV25-1 to TRBJ2-4; 10 nucleotides align to TRBD2. Germline V gene data show CDR1 as MGHDK and CDR2 as SYGVNS. This CDR3 region has 17 residues. Germline trimming cut 0 bases from V and 6 bases from J; bases unmatched to any gene: 8. The CDR3, as DNA: TGTGCCAGCAGTGAATATAGGTCTAGCGGGAGTGGAAACATTCAGTACTTC. This sequence encodes CASSEYRSSGSGNIQYF.

V gene TRBV18 combines with J gene TRBJ2-1; the D gene could be TRBD1 or TRBD2 (5 bases each). The V end was cut by 5 bases, the J end by 7 bases, with 12 bases between. The CDR3 consists of 13 residues. Germline V gene data show CDR1 as KGHSH and CDR2 as LQKENI. DNA for the CDR3: TGTGCCAGCTCATTCGGGGCCGGGAATGAGCAGTTCTTC. It is translated as CASSFGAGNEQFF.

This CDR3 is CASSFTSPDTGELFF. The CDR3 nucleotides read TGTGCCAGCAGTTTTACTAGCCCCGACACCGGGGAGCTGTTTTTT. The chain recombines TRBV6-5 with TRBJ2-2, with D possibly being TRBD2 (6 bases). The V gene's germline CDR1 is MNHEY and CDR2 SVGAGI. The CDR3 runs to 15 residues. Between the trimmed V and J ends, which lost 4 bases and 3 bases, there was a span of 12 bases.

This chain connects TRBV15 to TRBJ2-5, with TRBD2 matching 12 bases. The length of the CDR3 is 16 residues. Per the germline V gene, CDR1 is LNHNV and CDR2 is YYDKDF (reference sequence). With V trimmed by 5 bases and J by 2 bases, 6 bases remained unmatched. This CDR3 reads CATSRLGTSGQETQYF. CDR3 coding DNA: TGTGCCACCAGCCGACTCGGGACTAGCGGGCAAGAGACCCAGTACTTC.

Concerning this clone itself: Other DNA sequences in this specimen translate into the identical CDR3. The chain carries TRBV10-2 and TRBJ2-1; D uncertain. The CDR3 contains 14 residues. V gave up 2 bases and J gave up 0 bases, with 5 bases separating them. CDR1 and CDR2 from the germline V gene are WSHSY and SAAADI. The CDR3 DNA reads TGCGCCAGCAGTGAGGGCAGCTCCTACAATGAGCAGTTCTTC. Translation: CASSEGSSYNEQFF.

As concerns this clone: This specimen includes other DNA sequences encoding the same CDR3. V is TRBV7-9 and J is TRBJ2-7, with a weak D call TRBD1 (6 bases). The V end lost 5 bases, the J end lost 9 bases, and 11 bases lay between the germline ends. The CDR3 totals 11 residues. The germline V gene encodes CDR1 SEHNR and CDR2 FQNEAQ (reference sequence). The CDR3 coding sequence is TGTGCCAGCAGCCCAGGGACAAGGCAGTACTTC. Translated, it gives CASSPGTRQYF.

The genes are TRBV10-3 and TRBJ1-5, with D unresolved. Germline CDR1 reads ENHRY; CDR2 reads SYGVKD. Trimming removed 6 bases at V and 0 bases at J, with 9 bases between. The CDR3 runs 14 residues. The CDR3 DNA is TGTGCCATCAGCGAAGCGGTTAGCAATCAGCCCCAGCATTTT. This codes for CAISEAVSNQPQHF.